In this sample, the clone carrying this T cell receptor beta chain turned up once. CDR1 is MNHEY, CDR2 SVGAGI, per germline. Germline trimming cut 8 bases from V and 2 bases from J; bases unmatched to any gene: 8. The CDR3 loop spans 15 amino acids. This sample's time point: blood from clinic visit 5 months post-surgery; TSC patient then seizure free. The record originates from a study of brain T cells in children with intractable seizures. Sequencing used immunoSEQ multiplex PCR; TCRdb keeps in-frame clones, though not all of them. The sample lists 300,000 to 400,000 clones; nearly 95% were seen once.

Sequenced material: peripheral blood, taken less than 6 months after surgery. The gene calls are TRBV6-5 and TRBJ2-2; 7 nucleotides agree with TRBD1. The clonotype was recovered from a boy in the first two years of life with tuberous sclerosis and intractable seizures. The CDR3 DNA reads TGTGCCAGCTCCGGGACAGCCCATAACACCGGGGAGCTGTTTTTT. It yields the protein CASSGTAHNTGELFF.